The 13 T cell receptor beta chains below come from one sample, sequenced in a study of cytomegalovirus exposure and HLA in healthy donors (dated by TCRdb to between 2016 and 2019). The library was generated by the immunoSEQ multiplex PCR assay. For the multiplex PCR, a mixture combining 60 forward primers for TCR Vbeta segments and 13 reverse primers for TCR Jbeta segments was used. Imported from immuneACCESS, the table was reduced by TCRdb to in-frame sequences with V and J called. These copies leave out some clones; in studies compared against another copy, an unresolved V gene accounts for under half, and the cause of the remainder is not known. This sample has under 200,000 clones in its table, and approximately 71% of those were observed once. The top ten constitute around 4.7% of the sample. Sequencing was performed on PBMCs. All receptors come from a male donor in good health and CMV-seronegative.

The J gene is TRBJ2-3, the V gene TRBV11-3; D not certain. Germline CDR1 reads SGHNT; CDR2 reads YENEEA. Trimming stripped 7 bases from V and 2 bases from J, with 19 bases between. There are 16 residues in the CDR3. CDR3 DNA: TGTGCCAGCATCCGGGTGGCCATAACTGTCACAGATACGCAGTATTTT. As protein: CASIRVAITVTDTQYF.

The chain couples TRBV18 to TRBJ1-5; weak D call: TRBD1 (5 bases). Germline V CDR1 and CDR2: KGHSH, LQKENI. The CDR3 is made up of 15 amino acids. The V gene lost 2 bases and the J gene lost 2 bases, with 10 bases spanning the gap. The CDR3 protein is CASSPIGVGNQPQHF. For the CDR3, the DNA is TGTGCCAGCTCACCAATAGGGGTTGGCAATCAGCCCCAGCATTTT.

J is TRBJ2-7 and V is TRBV7-2; 13 nucleotides line up with TRBD2. The junction had 4 bases not matched to a gene; V was cut back by 5 bases and J by 0 bases. The CDR3 totals 16 residues. Germline-derived CDR1 and CDR2 are SGHTA and FQGNSA. The CDR3 DNA is TGTGCCAGCAGCGAGGGACTAGCGGGAAGCTCCTACGAGCAGTACTTC. Translating gives CASSEGLAGSSYEQYF.

This clone appeared once. The V and J genes are TRBV28 and TRBJ1-3; TRBD1 is a possible D gene (5 bases). The CDR3 consists of 13 residues. V was shortened by 6 bases and J by 4 bases, with 10 bases between the two germline ends. The germline CDR1 and CDR2 sequences are MDHEN and SYDVKM. The CDR3 coding sequence is TGTGCCAGCAGGAGCAGGGTAGGAAACACCATATATTTT. Translated: CASRSRVGNTIYF.

CDR3 DNA: TGTGCCAGGAGGAGGTACGGGTCCCCTGGAAACACCATATATTTT. Amino acids: CARRRYGSPGNTIYF. This rearrangement joins TRBV6-5 to TRBJ1-3; D is unresolved. Germline V gene sequence: CDR1 MNHEY, CDR2 SVGAGI. V was cut by 9 bases and J by 2 bases, with 17 bases left in between. The CDR3 covers 15 residues.

Comments on this clone: A junction end diverges from the germline sequence, so it may reflect a read error. The rearrangement uses TRBV6-1 and TRBJ2-3; 8 positions agree with TRBD1. The CDR3 is 14 residues long. The germline gives CDR1 MNHNS, CDR2 SASEGT. CDR3 nucleotides: TGTACCAGCAGGGTCAGGGGGCGCACAGATACGCAGTATTTT. Amino acid sequence: CTSRVRGRTDTQYF.

The chain links TRBV18 to TRBJ2-3, with 10 bases matching TRBD1. There are 14 residues in the CDR3. Germline CDR1 KGHSH, CDR2 LQKENI. V was clipped by 6 bases and J by 5 bases; unmatched bases: 5. The CDR3 region has the DNA TGTGCCAGCTCCTCGGGACAGGGGTTAGATACGCAGTATTTT. Its protein product is CASSSGQGLDTQYF.

CDR3: CASSQGLAGPNEQFF. CDR3 in DNA: TGTGCCAGCAGCCAGGGACTAGCGGGACCCAATGAGCAGTTCTTC. V gene TRBV7-6 combines with J gene TRBJ2-1, with TRBD2 matching 13 bases. With 5 bases clipped from V and 6 bases from J, the junction kept 4 bases outside the gene matches. The CDR3 is 15 residues long. Germline V gene data show CDR1 as SGHVS and CDR2 as FNYEAQ.

V and J are TRBV7-2 and TRBJ2-1; maybe TRBD2 (6 bases). The CDR3 is 14 amino acids. Germline V gene sequence: CDR1 SGHTA, CDR2 FQGNSA. V dropped 2 bases and J dropped 7 bases, with 12 bases sitting between them. The CDR3, as DNA: TGTGCCAGCAGCTTAACGAGGACTACAAATGAGCAGTTCTTC. Residues: CASSLTRTTNEQFF.

This chain uses TRBV6-5 with TRBJ2-5; 11 nucleotides agree with TRBD1. This CDR3 region has 15 residues. The V gene end was trimmed by 5 bases and the J gene end by 4 bases; junction bases not matched to a gene: 6. Germline V gene sequence: CDR1 MNHEY, CDR2 SVGAGI. The CDR3 here is CASSRTGGDLETQYF. The CDR3 DNA reads as TGTGCCAGCAGTCGGACAGGGGGCGATTTAGAGACCCAGTACTTC.

This chain links TRBV7-6 with TRBJ2-3; 11 nucleotides line up with TRBD1. The CDR3 contains 13 residues. CDR1 is SGHVS, CDR2 FNYEAQ, per germline. J lost 11 bases, V lost 5 bases, and 6 bases had no gene match. CDR3: CASSQSGTGGQYF. CDR3 nucleotide sequence: TGTGCCAGCAGCCAGTCCGGGACAGGGGGGCAGTATTTT.

The gene calls are TRBV27 and TRBJ2-7; D is ambiguous. V shed 2 bases and J shed 2 bases, with 10 bases lying between them. Germline-derived CDR1 and CDR2 are MNHEY and SMNVEV (reference sequence). The CDR3 length is 14 residues. The CDR3 sequence is CASSLGAKPYEQYF. The DNA for the CDR3 is TGTGCCAGCAGTTTAGGAGCTAAACCCTACGAGCAGTACTTC.

This chain joins TRBV27 and TRBJ2-1; a weak D match, TRBD1 (5 bases). CDR1 MNHEY and CDR2 SMNVEV come from the germline V gene (reference sequence). This CDR3 region has 15 residues. The V end was cut by 1 base, the J end by 4 bases, with 11 bases between. The CDR3 nucleotides read TGTGCCAGCAGTTTATTAGACAGAACATACAATGAGCAGTTCTTC. It translates to CASSLLDRTYNEQFF.